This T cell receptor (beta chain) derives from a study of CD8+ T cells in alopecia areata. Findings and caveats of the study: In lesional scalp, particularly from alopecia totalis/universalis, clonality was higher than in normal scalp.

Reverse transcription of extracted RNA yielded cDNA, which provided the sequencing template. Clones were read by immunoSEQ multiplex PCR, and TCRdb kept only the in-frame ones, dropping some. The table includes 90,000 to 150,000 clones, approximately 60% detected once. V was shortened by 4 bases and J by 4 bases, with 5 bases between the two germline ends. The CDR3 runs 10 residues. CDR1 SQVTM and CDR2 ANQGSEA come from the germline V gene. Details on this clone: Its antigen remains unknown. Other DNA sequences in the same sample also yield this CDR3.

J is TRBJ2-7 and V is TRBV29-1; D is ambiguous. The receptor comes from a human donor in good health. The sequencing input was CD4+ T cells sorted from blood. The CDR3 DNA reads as TGCAGCGTTGGGGATTACGAGCAGTACTTC. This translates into CSVGDYEQYF.